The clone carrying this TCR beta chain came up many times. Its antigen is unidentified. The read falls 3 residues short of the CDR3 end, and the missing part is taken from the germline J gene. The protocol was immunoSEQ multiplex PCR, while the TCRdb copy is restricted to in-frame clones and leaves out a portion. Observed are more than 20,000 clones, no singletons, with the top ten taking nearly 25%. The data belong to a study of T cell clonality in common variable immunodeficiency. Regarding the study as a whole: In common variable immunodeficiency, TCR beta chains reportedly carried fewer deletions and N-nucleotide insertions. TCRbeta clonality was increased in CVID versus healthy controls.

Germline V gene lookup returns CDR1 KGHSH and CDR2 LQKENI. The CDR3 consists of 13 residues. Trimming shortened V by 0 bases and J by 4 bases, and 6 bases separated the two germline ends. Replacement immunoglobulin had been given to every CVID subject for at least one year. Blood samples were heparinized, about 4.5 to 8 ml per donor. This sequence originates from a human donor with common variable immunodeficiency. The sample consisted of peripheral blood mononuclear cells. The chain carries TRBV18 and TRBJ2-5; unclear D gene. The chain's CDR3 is CASSPPSRETQYF. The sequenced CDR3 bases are TGTGCCAGCTCACCACCAAGTAGAGAGACC.